Included here is one T cell receptor (beta chain) sequence, with context. Measured with immunoSEQ multiplex PCR; TCRdb has only the in-frame clones, and not every one. The sample holds about 58,000 clones, more than 70% seen once. These data originate in a study of blood T cell repertoires in COVID-19. On the study more broadly: COVID-19 samples from acute and convalescent phases originated in the United States, Italy and Spain. Sample material is recorded as cDNA or gDNA derived from T cells, B-cell-depleted T cells, or PBMCs.

V gave up 10 bases and J gave up 7 bases; unmatched junction bases: 8. The germline V gene encodes CDR1 MNHEY and CDR2 SVGAGI. The CDR3 is 14 residues long. The TCR originated in a woman in her fifties or sixties with active or convalescent COVID-19. Input material: peripheral blood. The chain combines TRBV6-5 with TRBJ1-6, with 9 bases matching TRBD1. The CDR3 spells CATTPGTGNSPLHF. CDR3 in DNA: TGTGCCACCACGCCCGGGACAGGGAATTCACCCCTCCACTTT.